What follows describes a single TCR beta chain. Its specificity is not known. All available leukocytes, rather than a set cell count, yielded the blood DNA. V was pared by 6 bases and J by 4 bases, with 9 bases between. The CDR3 runs 12 residues. CDR1 SNHLY and CDR2 FYNNEI come from the germline V gene. The assay was immunoSEQ multiplex PCR, and TCRdb's table has in-frame clones only and misses some. Seen here are 54,000 or so clones, around 94% observed once, and the top ten hold around 5.4%. The sample comes from a study of human thymus T cells. Study findings and constraints: What appeared biased in thymic and blood repertoires was the usage of V and J genes.

The sample was blood. The receptor was isolated from a boy in the first two years of life with a congenital heart defect but otherwise immunologically healthy. The V call is TRBV2, the J call TRBJ1-2; D ambiguous. The CDR3 here is CASSLGSYGYTF. CDR3 sequence (DNA): TGTGCCAGCAGCCTCGGCAGCTATGGCTACACCTTC.